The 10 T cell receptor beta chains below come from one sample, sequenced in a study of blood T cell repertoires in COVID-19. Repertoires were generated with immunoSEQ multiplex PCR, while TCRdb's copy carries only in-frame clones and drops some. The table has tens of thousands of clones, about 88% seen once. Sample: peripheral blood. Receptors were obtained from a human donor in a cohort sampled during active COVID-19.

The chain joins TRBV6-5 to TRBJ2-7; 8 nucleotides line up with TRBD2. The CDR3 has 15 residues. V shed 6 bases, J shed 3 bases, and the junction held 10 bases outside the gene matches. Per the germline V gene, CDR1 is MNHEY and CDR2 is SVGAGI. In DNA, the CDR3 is TGTGCCAGCAGCTCACTCCGGGAGGGTGGCTACGAGCAGTACTTC. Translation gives CASSSLREGGYEQYF.

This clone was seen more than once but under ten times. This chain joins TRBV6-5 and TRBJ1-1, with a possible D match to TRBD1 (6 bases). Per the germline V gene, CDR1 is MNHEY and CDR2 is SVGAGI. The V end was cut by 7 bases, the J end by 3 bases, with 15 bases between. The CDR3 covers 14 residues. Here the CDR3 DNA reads TGTGCCAGCAAAAGGGGGGGATTCGACACTGAAGCTTTCTTT. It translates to CASKRGGFDTEAFF.

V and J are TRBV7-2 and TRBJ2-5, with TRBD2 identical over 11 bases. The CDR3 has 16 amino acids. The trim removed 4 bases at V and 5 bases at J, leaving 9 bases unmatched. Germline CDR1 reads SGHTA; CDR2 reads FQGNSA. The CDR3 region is CASSSILLAGAETQYF. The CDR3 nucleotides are TGTGCCAGCAGCTCGATCCTACTAGCGGGAGCGGAGACCCAGTACTTC. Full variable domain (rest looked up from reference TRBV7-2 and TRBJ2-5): GAGVSQSPSNKVTEKGKDVELRCDPISGHTALYWYRQSLGQGLEFLIYFQGNSAPDKSGLPSDRFSAERTGGSVSTLTIQRTQQEDSAVYLCASSSILLAGAETQYFGPGTRLLVL.

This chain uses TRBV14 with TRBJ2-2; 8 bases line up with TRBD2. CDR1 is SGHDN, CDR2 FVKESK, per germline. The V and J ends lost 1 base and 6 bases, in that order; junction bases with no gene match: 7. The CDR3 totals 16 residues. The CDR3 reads CASSQGGGLGAGELFF. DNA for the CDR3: TGTGCCAGCAGCCAAGGCGGGGGGCTTGGGGCCGGGGAGCTGTTTTTT.

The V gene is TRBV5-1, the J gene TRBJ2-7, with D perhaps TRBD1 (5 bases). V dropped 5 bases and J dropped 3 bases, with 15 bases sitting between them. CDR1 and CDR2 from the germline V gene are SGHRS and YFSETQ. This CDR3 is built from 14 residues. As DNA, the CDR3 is TGCGCCAGCAGTCCGTCAGGGCAACACTACGAGCAGTACTTC. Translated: CASSPSGQHYEQYF.

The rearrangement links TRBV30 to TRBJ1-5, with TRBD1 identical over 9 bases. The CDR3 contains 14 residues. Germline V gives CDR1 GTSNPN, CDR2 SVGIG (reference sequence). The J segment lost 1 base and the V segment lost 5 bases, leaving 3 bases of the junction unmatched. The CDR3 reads CAWWDRESNQPQHF. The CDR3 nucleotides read TGTGCCTGGTGGGACAGGGAAAGCAATCAGCCCCAGCATTTT.

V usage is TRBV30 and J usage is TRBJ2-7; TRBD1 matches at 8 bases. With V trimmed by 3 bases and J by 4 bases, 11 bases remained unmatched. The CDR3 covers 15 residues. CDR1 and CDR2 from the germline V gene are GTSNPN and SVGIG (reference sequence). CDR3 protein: CAWSPTGTGPYEQYF. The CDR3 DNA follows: TGTGCCTGGAGCCCAACCGGGACAGGACCTTACGAGCAGTACTTC. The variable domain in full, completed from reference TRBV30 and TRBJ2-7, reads SQTIHQWPATLVQPVGSPLSLECTVEGTSNPNLYWYRQAAGRGLQLLFYSVGIGQISSEVPQNLSASRPQDRQFILSSKKLLLSDSGFYLCAWSPTGTGPYEQYFGPGTRLTVT.

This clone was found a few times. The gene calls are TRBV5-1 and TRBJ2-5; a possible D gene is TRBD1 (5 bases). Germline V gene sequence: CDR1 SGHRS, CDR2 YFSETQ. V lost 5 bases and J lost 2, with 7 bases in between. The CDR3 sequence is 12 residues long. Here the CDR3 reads CASRRGQETQYF. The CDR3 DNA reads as TGCGCCAGCAGAAGGGGTCAAGAGACCCAGTACTTC.

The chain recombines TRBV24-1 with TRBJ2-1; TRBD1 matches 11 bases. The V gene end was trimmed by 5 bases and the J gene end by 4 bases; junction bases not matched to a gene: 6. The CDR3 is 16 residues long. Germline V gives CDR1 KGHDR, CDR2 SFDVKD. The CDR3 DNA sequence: TGTGCCACCAGTGGAGCCGGGACAGGGGGATACAATGAGCAGTTCTTC. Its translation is CATSGAGTGGYNEQFF.

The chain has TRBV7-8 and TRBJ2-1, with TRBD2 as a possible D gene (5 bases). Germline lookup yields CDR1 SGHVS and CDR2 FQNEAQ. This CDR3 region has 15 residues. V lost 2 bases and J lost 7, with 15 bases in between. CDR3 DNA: TGTGCCAGCAGCTTACGGGGTACGGCTTGGAATGAGCAGTTCTTC. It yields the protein CASSLRGTAWNEQFF.